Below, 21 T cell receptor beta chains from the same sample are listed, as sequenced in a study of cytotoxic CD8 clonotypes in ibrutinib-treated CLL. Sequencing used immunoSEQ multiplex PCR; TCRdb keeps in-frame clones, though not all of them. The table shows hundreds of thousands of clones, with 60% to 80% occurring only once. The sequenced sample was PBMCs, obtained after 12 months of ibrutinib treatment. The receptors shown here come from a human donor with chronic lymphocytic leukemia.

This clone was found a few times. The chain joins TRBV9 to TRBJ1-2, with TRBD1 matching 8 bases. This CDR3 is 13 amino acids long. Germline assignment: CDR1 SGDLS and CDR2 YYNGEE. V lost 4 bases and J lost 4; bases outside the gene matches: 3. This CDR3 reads CASSRTGSYGYTF. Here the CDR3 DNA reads TGTGCCAGCAGCCGGACAGGGAGCTATGGCTACACCTTC. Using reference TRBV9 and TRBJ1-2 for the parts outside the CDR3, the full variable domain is DSGVTQTPKHLITATGQRVTLRCSPRSGDLSVYWYQQSLDQGLQFLIQYYNGEERAKGNILERFSAQQFPDLHSELNLSSLELGDSALYFCASSRTGSYGYTFGSGTRLTVV.

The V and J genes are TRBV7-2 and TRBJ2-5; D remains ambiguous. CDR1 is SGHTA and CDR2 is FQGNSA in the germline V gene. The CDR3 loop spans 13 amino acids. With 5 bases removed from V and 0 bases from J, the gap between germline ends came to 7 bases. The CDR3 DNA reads TGTGCCAGCAGCACAGCATACCAAGAGACCCAGTACTTC. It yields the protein CASSTAYQETQYF.

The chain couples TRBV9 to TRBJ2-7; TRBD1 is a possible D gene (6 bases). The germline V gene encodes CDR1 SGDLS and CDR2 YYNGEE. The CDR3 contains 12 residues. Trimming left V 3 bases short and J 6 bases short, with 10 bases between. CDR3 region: CASSATGREQYF. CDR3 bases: TGTGCCAGCAGCGCCACAGGGCGCGAGCAGTACTTC.

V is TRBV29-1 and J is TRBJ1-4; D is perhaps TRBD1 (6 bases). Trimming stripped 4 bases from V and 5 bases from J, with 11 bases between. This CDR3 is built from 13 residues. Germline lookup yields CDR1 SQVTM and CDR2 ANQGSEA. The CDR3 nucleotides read TGCAGCGTTGCCCGGACAGTGAATGAAAAACTGTTTTTT. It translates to CSVARTVNEKLFF.

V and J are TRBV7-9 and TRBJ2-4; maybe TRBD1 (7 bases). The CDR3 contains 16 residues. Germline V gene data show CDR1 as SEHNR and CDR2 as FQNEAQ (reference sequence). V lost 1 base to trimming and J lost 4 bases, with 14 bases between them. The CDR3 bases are TGTGCCAGCAGCTTAGGACAGGGAGGTAGTAAAAACATTCAGTACTTC. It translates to CASSLGQGGSKNIQYF.

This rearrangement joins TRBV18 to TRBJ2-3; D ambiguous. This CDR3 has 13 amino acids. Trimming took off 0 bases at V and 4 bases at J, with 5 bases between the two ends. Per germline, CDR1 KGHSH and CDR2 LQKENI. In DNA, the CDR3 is TGTGCCAGCTCACCACCGGGGTCAGATACGCAGTATTTT. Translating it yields CASSPPGSDTQYF.

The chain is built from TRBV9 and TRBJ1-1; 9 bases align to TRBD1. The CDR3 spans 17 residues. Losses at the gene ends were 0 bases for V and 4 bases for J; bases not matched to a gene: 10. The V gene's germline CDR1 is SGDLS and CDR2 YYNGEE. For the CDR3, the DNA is TGTGCCAGCAGCGTAGAGCCCAGGTTGGACAGGGGCACTGAAGCTTTCTTT. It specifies CASSVEPRLDRGTEAFF.

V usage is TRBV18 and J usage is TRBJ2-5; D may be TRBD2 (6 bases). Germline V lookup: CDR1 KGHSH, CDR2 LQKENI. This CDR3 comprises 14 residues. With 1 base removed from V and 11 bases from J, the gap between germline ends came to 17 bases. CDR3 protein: CASSPQRTGETQYF. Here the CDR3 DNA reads TGTGCCAGCTCACCACAGAGAACGGGGGAAACGCAGTACTTC.

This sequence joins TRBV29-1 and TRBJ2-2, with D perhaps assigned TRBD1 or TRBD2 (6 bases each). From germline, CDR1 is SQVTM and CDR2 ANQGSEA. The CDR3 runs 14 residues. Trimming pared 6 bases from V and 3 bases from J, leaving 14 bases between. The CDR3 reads CSVGGRQYTGELFF. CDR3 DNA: TGCAGCGTGGGGGGCAGACAGTACACCGGGGAGCTGTTTTTT.

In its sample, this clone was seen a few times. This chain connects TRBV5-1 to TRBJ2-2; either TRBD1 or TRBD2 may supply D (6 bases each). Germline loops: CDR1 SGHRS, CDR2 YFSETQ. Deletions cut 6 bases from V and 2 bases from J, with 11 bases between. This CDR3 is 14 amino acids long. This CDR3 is CASTRGDNTGELFF. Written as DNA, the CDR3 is TGCGCCAGCACGAGGGGGGACAACACCGGGGAGCTGTTTTTT. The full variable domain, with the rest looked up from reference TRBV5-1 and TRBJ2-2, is KAGVTQTPRYLIKTRGQQVTLSCSPISGHRSVSWYQQTPGQGLQFLFEYFSETQRNKGNFPGRFSGRQFSNSRSEMNVSTLELGDSALYLCASTRGDNTGELFFGEGSRLTVL.

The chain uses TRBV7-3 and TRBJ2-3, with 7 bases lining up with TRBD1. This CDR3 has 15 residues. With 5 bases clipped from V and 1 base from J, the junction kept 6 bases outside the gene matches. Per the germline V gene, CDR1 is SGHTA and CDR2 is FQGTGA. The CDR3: CASSGQGQGTDTQYF. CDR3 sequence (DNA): TGTGCCAGCAGCGGACAAGGACAGGGCACAGATACGCAGTATTTT.

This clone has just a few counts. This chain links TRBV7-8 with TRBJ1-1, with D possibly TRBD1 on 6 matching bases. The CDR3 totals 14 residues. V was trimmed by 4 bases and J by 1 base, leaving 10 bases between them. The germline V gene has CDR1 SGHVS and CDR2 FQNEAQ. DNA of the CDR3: TGTGCCAGCAGCTCCGGACAGAGGAACACTGAAGCTTTCTTT. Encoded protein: CASSSGQRNTEAFF.

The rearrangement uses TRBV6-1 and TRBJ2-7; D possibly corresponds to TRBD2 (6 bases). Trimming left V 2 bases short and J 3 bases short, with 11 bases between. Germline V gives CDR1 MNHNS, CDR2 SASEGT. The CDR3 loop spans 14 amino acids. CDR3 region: CASSERGEYYEQYF. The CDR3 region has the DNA TGTGCCAGCAGTGAACGCGGGGAGTACTACGAGCAGTACTTC.

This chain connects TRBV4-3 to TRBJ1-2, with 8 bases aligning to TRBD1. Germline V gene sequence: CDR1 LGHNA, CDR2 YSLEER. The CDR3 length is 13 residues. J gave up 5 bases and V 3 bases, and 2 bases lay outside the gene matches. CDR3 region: CASSQDRAYGYTF. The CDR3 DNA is TGCGCCAGCAGCCAGGACAGGGCTTATGGCTACACCTTC.

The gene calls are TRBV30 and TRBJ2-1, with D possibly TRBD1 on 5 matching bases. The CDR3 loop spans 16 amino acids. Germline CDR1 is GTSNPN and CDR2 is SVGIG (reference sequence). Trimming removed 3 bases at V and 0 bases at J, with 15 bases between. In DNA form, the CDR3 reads TGTGCCTGGAGAAACCGACAGAGAAGCTCCTACAATGAGCAGTTCTTC. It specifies CAWRNRQRSSYNEQFF.

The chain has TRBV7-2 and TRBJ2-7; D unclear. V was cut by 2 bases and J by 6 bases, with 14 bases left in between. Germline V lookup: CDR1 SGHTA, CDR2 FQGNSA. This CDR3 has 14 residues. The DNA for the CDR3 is TGTGCCAGCAGCTTATCTCCCGCAAGGAGCGAGCAGTACTTC. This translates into CASSLSPARSEQYF.

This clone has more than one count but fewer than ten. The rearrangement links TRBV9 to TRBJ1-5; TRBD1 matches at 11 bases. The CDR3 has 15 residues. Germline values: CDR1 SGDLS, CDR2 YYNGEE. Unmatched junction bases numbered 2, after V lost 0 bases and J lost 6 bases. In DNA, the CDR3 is TGTGCCAGCAGCGTAGGGACAGGGGGCTTTCAGCCCCAGCATTTT. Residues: CASSVGTGGFQPQHF.

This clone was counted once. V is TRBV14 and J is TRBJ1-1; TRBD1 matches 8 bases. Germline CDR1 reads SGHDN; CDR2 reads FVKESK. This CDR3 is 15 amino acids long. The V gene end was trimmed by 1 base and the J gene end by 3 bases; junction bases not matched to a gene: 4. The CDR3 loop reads CASSQAQGVDTEAFF. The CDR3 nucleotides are TGTGCCAGCAGCCAAGCACAGGGGGTAGACACTGAAGCTTTCTTT.

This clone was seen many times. The CDR3 spells CASSQVVRGEAFYGYTF. As DNA, the CDR3 is TGTGCCAGCAGCCAAGTGGTCCGGGGGGAGGCCTTCTATGGCTACACCTTC. The chain is built from TRBV4-2 and TRBJ1-2; tentatively, D is TRBD1 (5 bases). V was clipped by 1 base and J by 4 bases, with 19 bases between them. This CDR3 spans 17 amino acids. In germline, CDR1 is LGHNA, CDR2 YNFKEQ.

The CDR3: CASRRGVDSNQPQHF. As DNA, the CDR3 is TGTGCCAGCAGGCGGGGGGTGGATAGCAATCAGCCCCAGCATTTT. This rearrangement joins TRBV6-6 to TRBJ1-5, with D maybe TRBD1 (5 bases). The V gene's germline CDR1 is MNHNY and CDR2 SVGAGI (reference sequence). The germline V and J ends were trimmed by 6 bases and 0 bases, with 12 bases remaining between them. There are 15 residues in the CDR3.

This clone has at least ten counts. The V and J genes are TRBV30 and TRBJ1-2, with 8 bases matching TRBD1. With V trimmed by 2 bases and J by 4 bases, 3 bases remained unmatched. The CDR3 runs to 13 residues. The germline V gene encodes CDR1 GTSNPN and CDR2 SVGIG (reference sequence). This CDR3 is CAWSTGGAYGYTF. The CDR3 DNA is TGTGCCTGGAGTACAGGGGGGGCCTATGGCTACACCTTC.